This T cell receptor (beta chain) is drawn from a study of T cell responses to AZD1222 COVID-19 vaccine (dated by TCRdb to about 2021). Regarding the study in general: AZD1222 recipients given second doses at about 4 weeks or at about 12 weeks were pooled, since spike-specific TCR depth and breadth were not found to differ between the two schedules. TCR sequencing covered about 230 trial participants: around 210 given two doses of AZD1222 and about 26 given two doses of MenACWY control vaccine. Enrollment into the trials was organized by age into subgroups of 18-55, 56-69 and 70-plus years, and those subgroups contained approximately 150, 30 and 60 TCR-sequenced participants, respectively. Study-level results and caveats: Only 5 to 7 AZD1222 recipients were SARS-CoV-2 seropositive at baseline, limiting conclusions about previously exposed vaccinees. The vaccine-associated CD4 TCRs covered the entire spike protein, and the dominant responses fell in regions 160-218 and 743-854. Reportedly, almost half of the unique spike-specific TCRs recognized epitopes lying outside the regions that are mutated in the B.1.351 and B.1.1.7 variants. Most participants were white British and females outnumbered males, and the authors suggested that clonal diversity may have been underestimated. Because no samples from the day 14 peak response were available, repertoires could be characterized only after the peak T cell response. In the small 56-69-year group, the increase in depth fell short of significance, most likely because of low power. After two AZD1222 doses, spike-specific TCR breadth and depth were significantly higher than at day 0 and than in MenACWY recipients.

The count of this clone is one. Its antigen is unknown. Per-base quality was not reported, and no clone a single base away is much larger than it. Interpreted using the paper, the time point label stands for: baseline before first vaccination. The vaccinee samples were drawn from two UK trials, COV001 and COV002, one of which was a single-blind randomized controlled phase 2/3 trial testing AZD1222 (ChAdOx1 nCoV-19) in healthy adults. Trial participant PBMC samples were collected at day 0 and day 28 after the second dose for TCRbeta chain sequencing. The CDR3 regions of human TCRbeta chains were analyzed by immunosequencing. For the original study's pipeline: Repertoire TCRs were checked for matches against a reference library of SARS-CoV-2-specific TCRs that had been generated using the MIRA antigen-specificity platform. Breadth was defined as the fraction of unique TCRs that were SARS-CoV-2-associated. Depth was defined as the fraction of total T cells that were SARS-CoV-2-associated. Using the MIRA data, each spike-specific TCR was mapped to the spike region that the TCR reacts to and placed in a CD4 or CD8 class. Log10-transformed breadth and depth values were compared by one-way ANOVA with Sidak's multiple comparisons tests. TCRdb retrieved this table from immuneACCESS and kept in-frame rearrangements only. Not all clones are present; in checked studies, unresolved V genes account for under half, and no reason is known for the remainder. The V and J calls and clone size were taken over from that table, and D and trimming were inferred from the DNA. Here the sample has 90,000 to 150,000 clones; around nine tenths occur a single time. Clones ranked in the top ten supply 8.4% of the sample.

The source is an adult in good health. The sequences come from peripheral blood, collected on day 0 of AZD1222 vaccination.

The CDR3 amino acid sequence is: CAWSLGGDTEAFF. The nucleotide sequence is given as TGTGCCTGGAGTTTAGGAGGAGACACTGAAGCTTTCTTT. The chain is assembled from TRBV30 and TRBJ1-1, with no D gene named confidently. CDR1 and CDR2 were assigned from the germline V gene (reference sequence) as GTSNPN and SVGIG. Counted from cysteine to phenylalanine, this CDR3 has 13 amino acids. Kept here is only the CDR3 DNA, which spans 39 bases and is read in frame from base 1. V loses 2 bases, J loses 3 bases, and the germline ends lie 10 bases apart.